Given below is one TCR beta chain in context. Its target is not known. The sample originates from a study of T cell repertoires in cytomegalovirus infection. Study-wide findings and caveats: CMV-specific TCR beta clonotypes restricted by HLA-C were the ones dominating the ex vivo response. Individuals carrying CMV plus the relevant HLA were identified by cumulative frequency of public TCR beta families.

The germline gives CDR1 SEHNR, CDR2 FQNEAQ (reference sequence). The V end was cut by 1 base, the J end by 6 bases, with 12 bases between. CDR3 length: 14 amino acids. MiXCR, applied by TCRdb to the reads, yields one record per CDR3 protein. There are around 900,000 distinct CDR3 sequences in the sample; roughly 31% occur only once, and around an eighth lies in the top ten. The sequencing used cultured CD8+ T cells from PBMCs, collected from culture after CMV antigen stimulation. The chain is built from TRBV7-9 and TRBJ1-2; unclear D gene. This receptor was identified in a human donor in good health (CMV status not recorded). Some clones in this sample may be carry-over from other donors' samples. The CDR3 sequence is CASSLGARPDGYTF. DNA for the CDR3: TGTGCCAGCAGCTTAGGGGCCAGGCCCGATGGCTACACCTTC.